Included here is one TCR beta chain sequence, with context. Following RNA extraction, reverse transcription yielded cDNA that acted as the sequencing template. Only in-frame clones appear in the TCRdb table, and some are missing; sequencing was by immunoSEQ multiplex PCR. The sample yields 100,000 or so clones, roughly three fifths seen once. The source of the sample is a study of CD8+ T cells in alopecia areata. Treatment given: oral pan-JAK inhibitor, 5-10 mg twice daily. The receptor was derived from a human donor with alopecia areata. Sequenced material: CD8+ T cells sorted from blood, taken at approximately week 60, from a patient treated with tofacitinib.

The CDR3 DNA reads TGTGCCAGCGTTGTGGGAATTAGCAATCAGCCCCAGCATTTT. This translates into CASVVGISNQPQHF. The chain combines TRBV6-6 with TRBJ1-5; D unclear. The V end was cut by 8 bases, the J end by 0 bases, with 11 bases between. The CDR3 has 14 residues. The germline CDR1 and CDR2 sequences are MNHNY and SVGAGI (reference sequence).